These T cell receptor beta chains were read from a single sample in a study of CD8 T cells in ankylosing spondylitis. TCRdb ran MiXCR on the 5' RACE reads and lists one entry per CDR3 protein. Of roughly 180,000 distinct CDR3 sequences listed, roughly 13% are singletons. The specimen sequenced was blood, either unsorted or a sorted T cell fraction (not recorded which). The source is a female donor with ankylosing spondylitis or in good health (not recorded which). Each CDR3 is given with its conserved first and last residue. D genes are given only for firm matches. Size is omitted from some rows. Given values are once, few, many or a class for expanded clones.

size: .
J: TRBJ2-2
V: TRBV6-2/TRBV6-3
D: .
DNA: TGTGCCAGCAGTTACTCGACTCACACCGGGGAGCTGTTTTTT
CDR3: CASSYSTHTGELFF

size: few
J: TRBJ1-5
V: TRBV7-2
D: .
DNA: TGTGCCAGCAGCCTACCCGGTAGGGGCAATCAGCCCCAGCATTTT
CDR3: CASSLPGRGNQPQHF

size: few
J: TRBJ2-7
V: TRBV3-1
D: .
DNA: TGTGCCAGCAGCCAAGACATTATGATAGGAGAGCAGTACTTC
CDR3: CASSQDIMIGEQYF

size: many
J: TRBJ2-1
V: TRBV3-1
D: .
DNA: TGTGCCAGCAGTACAAGCAGCGGGACAGTCAATGAGCAGTTCTTC
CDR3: CASSTSSGTVNEQFF

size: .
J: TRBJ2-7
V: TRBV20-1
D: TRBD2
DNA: TGCAGTGCTAGAGGCGGACTAGGACGGTCCGAGCAGTACTTC
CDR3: CSARGGLGRSEQYF

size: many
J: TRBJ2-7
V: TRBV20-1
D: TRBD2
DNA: TGCAGTGCTAGAAGAGCGGGGGGCGCGGACTTC
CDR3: CSARRAGGADF

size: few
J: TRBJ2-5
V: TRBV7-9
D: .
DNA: TGTGCCAGCAGCTTAGCGGGAGTAGGAGAGACCCAGTACTTC
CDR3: CASSLAGVGETQYF

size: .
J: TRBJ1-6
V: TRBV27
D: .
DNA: TGTGCCAGCCGTTGGACGAGGGACGTTCCCCTCCACTTT
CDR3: CASRWTRDVPLHF

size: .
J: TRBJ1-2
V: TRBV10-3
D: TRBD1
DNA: TGTGCCATCAGTGAGCCACGGACAGGGGCAGCCTATGGCTACACCTTC
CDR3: CAISEPRTGAAYGYTF

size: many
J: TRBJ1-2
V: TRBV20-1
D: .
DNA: TGCGGGACTGGGGGGACTATCTATGGCTACACCTTC
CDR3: CGTGGTIYGYTF

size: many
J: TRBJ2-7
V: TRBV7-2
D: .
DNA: TGTGCCAGCAGCTTAGCGCGGAGAAGTAGCGGCCTCAAGGGGCAGTACTTC
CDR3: CASSLARRSSGLKGQYF

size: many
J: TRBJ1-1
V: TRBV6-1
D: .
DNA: TGTGCCAGCAGTGACGATCTAGGGGGACCGAACACTGAAGCTTTCTTT
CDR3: CASSDDLGGPNTEAFF

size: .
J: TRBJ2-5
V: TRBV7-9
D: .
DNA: TGTGCCAGCAGCTTAGCAGAGTACCAAGAGACCCAGTACTTC
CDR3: CASSLAEYQETQYF

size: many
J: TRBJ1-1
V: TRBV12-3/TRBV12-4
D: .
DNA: TGTGCCAGCAGTTTGGGGCGACGGAACACTGAAGCTTTCTTT
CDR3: CASSLGRRNTEAFF

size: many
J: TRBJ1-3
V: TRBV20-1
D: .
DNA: TGCAGTGCTAGAGAGCCCCCGGGAAACACCATATATTTT
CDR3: CSAREPPGNTIYF

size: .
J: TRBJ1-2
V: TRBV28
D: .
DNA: TGTGCCAGCAGTTTAATACCCAGGGGAAACTATGGCTACACCTTC
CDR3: CASSLIPRGNYGYTF

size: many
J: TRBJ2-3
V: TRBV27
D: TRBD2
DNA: TGTGCCAGCAGTTTCAAGAGGACTAGCGGGGCCAATACAGATACGCAGTATTTT
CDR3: CASSFKRTSGANTDTQYF

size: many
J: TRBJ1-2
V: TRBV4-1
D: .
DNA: TGCGCCAGCAGCCAACAAGGAGACTATGGCTACACCTTC
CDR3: CASSQQGDYGYTF

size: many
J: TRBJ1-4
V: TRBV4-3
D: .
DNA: TGCGCCAGCAGCCAAGATGGCGGGGGGGAAAAACTGTTTTTT
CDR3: CASSQDGGGEKLFF

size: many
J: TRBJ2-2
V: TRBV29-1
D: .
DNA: TGCAGCGTTTCCTCTGGCGGCGCGGAGCTGTTTTTT
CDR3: CSVSSGGAELFF

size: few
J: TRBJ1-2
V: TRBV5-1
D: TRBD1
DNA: TGCGCCAGCAGCTTGTCGCCAGGGGGCCAGGGAAATGGCTACACCTTC
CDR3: CASSLSPGGQGNGYTF

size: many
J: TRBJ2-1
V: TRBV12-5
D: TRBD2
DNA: TGTGCTAGTGGTTTGGGCTACGGGAAGACTAGCGGGACTACCCATGAGCAGTTCTTC
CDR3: CASGLGYGKTSGTTHEQFF

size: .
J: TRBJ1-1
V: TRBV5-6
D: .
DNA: TGTGCCAGCAACGGCTTCGCTGGGATGAACACTGAAGCTTTCTTT
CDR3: CASNGFAGMNTEAFF

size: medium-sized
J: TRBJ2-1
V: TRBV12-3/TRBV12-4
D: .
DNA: TGTGCCAGCAGTTTTAGTGAGGTAGAATTCGGGCACAATGAGCAGTTCTTC
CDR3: CASSFSEVEFGHNEQFF

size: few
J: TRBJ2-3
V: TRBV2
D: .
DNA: TGTGCCAGCACCTTTGAGACAGATACGCAGTATTTT
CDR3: CASTFETDTQYF

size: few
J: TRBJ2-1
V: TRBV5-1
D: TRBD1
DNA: TGCGCCAGCAGCTTGTCAGGACAGGGCCTCTACAATGAGCAGTTCTTC
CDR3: CASSLSGQGLYNEQFF

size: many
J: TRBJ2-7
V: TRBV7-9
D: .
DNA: TGTGCCAGCAGCCACGCGTGGGGAGAGGTACTGAGCTACGAGCAGTACTTC
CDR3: CASSHAWGEVLSYEQYF

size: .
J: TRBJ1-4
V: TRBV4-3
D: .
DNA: TGCGCCAGCAGCCCGCAGGGAAAGATGGATGAAAAACTGTTTTTT
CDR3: CASSPQGKMDEKLFF

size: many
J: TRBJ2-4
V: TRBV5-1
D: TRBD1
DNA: TGCGCCAGCAGCCCCGACAGGGGGAACATTCAGTACTTC
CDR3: CASSPDRGNIQYF

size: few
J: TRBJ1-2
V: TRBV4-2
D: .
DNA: TGTGCCAGCAGCCAAGAGGCAGGGTCCCCAGGAGGCTACACCTTC
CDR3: CASSQEAGSPGGYTF

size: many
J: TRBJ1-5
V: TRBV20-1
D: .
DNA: TGCAGTGCTAGAGGGGGGCGGGTTGGCCAGCCCCAGCATTTT
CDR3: CSARGGRVGQPQHF

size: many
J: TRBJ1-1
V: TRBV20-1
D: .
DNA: TGCAGTGGGCTCCGGGGGATCCGAGAAGCTTTCTTT
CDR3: CSGLRGIREAFF

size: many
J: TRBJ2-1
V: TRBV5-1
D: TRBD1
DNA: TGCGCCAGCAGGGCGGAGCGGCAGGGGGATGAGCAGTTCTTC
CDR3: CASRAERQGDEQFF

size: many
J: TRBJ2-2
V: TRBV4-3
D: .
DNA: TGCGCCAACCAAAGGTCCAACCTGGGGGAGCTGTTTTTT
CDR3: CANQRSNLGELFF

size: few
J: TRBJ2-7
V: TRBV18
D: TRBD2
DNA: TGTGCCAGCTCACCACCGGGAGGGCAGAACAACCCAATTTACTTC
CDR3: CASSPPGGQNNPIYF

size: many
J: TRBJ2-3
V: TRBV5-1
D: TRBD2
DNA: TGCGCCAGCAGCCGGGGACTAGCGGGAGGCCGAGATACGCAGTATTTT
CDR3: CASSRGLAGGRDTQYF

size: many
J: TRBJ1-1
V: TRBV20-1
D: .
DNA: TGCAGTGCTAGTCCCAGGGCGAACACTGAAGCTTTCTTT
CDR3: CSASPRANTEAFF

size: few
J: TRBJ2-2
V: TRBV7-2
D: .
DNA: TGTGCCAGCAGCTTCCAAGGGCTAGCCTCCGGGGAGCTGTTTTTT
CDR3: CASSFQGLASGELFF

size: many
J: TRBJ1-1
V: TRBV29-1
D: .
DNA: TGCAGCGTAGTTTCCGGCCTCGGAGGGACTGAAGCTTTCTTT
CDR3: CSVVSGLGGTEAFF

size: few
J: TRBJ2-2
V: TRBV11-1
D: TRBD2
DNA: TGTGCCAGCAGCACGACTAGCGGGAGGGCCCGGGAGCTGTTTTTT
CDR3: CASSTTSGRARELFF

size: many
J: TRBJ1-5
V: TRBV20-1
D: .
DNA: TGCAGTGCTGGGGGGGATCAGCCCCAGCATTTT
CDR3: CSAGGDQPQHF

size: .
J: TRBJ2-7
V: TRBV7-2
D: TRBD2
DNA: TGTGCCAGCAGCCTCGGACTAGCGGGAGGTGCTGAGCAGTACTTC
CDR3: CASSLGLAGGAEQYF

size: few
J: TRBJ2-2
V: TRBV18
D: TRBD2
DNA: TGTGCCAGCTCACCACAACTAGCGGAGAACACCGGGGAGCTGTTTTTT
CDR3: CASSPQLAENTGELFF

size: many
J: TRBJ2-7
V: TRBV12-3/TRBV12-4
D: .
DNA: TGTGCCAGCAGTTTAGCAGGGCCGCCCTCCTACGAGCAGTACTTC
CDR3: CASSLAGPPSYEQYF

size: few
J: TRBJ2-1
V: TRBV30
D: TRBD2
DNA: TGTGCCTGGAAGCTAGCGGCCTCCTACAATGAGCAGTTCTTC
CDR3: CAWKLAASYNEQFF

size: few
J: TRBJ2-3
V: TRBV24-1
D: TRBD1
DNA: TGTGCCACCAGTGACCAAGGACAGGGGGAGGGGGCCACAGATACGCAGTATTTT
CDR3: CATSDQGQGEGATDTQYF

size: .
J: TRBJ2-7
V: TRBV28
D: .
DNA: TGTGCCAGCAGCAACTTGGTCGAGCAGTACTTC
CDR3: CASSNLVEQYF

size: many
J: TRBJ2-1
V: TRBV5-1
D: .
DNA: TGCGCCAGCAGCCTCCAACTAGAAGGGGCCTACAATGAGCAGTTCTTC
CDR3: CASSLQLEGAYNEQFF

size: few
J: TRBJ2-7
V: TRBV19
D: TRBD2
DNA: TGTGCCAGTAGTATACAAGCGGGAGGGCCCGACGAGCAGTACTTC
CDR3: CASSIQAGGPDEQYF

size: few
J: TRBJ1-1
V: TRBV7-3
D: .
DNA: TGTGCCAGCAGCCCCTGGGGCATATCGGACACTGAAGCTTTCTTT
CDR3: CASSPWGISDTEAFF

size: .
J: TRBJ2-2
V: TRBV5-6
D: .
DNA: TGTGCCAGCAGCCGCAGGAGCGTCGCGAACACCGGGGGGCTGTTTTTT
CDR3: CASSRRSVANTGGLFF

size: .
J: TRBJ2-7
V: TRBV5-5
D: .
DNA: TGTGCCAGCAGGACGACAGCCTCCTACGAGCAGTACTTC
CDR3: CASRTTASYEQYF

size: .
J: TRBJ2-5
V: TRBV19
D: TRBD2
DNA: TGTGCCAGTAGTCTAGGGACTAGCGGGAGGCAAGAGACCCAGTACTTC
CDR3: CASSLGTSGRQETQYF